Sequencing of this TCR beta chain was carried out in a study of blood T cell repertoires in COVID-19. Study at large: The analysed material was cDNA or gDNA that came from T cells, B-cell-depleted T cells, or PBMCs.

In the source study's methods: Counts of nucleated cells, estimated from reference gene primer amplification, were obtained. Sequencing was performed with immunoSEQ multiplex PCR; in TCRdb, only in-frame clones are kept and a portion is missing. V, J and clone size are taken as reported in that table, and D and trimming were inferred from the DNA itself. The data show about 33,000 clones, 70% to 90% seen once. Trimming removed 5 bases from V and 6 bases from J, with 14 bases in between. Germline loops: CDR1 MDHEN, CDR2 SYDVKM. This CDR3 is 14 amino acids long. This chain uses TRBV28 with TRBJ1-5; maybe TRBD1 (5 bases). The TCR originated in a human donor in a cohort sampled during active COVID-19. The specimen sequenced was peripheral blood. The CDR3 DNA follows: TGTGCCAGCAGTCGAATGGCGGGGGGTCAGCCCCAGCATTTT. Its translation: CASSRMAGGQPQHF.